These T cell receptor beta chains were read from a single sample in a study of blood T cell repertoires in COVID-19. This table comes from immunoSEQ multiplex PCR, and its TCRdb copy is limited to in-frame clones, with some not included. The data show some 200,000 clones, approximately 81% seen once. Specimen: peripheral blood. The receptors were gathered from a woman of 80 years or more with active or convalescent COVID-19. Both conserved end residues are part of each CDR3. The order of the fields is J gene, V gene, clone size, D gene, CDR3 DNA, CDR3 protein. D genes are given only for firm matches. Part of the rows lack a size; the others show once, few, many or a class for expanded clones.

j_gene: TRBJ2-7; v_gene: TRBV29-1; abundance: once; d_gene: NA; CDR3nt: TGCAGCGTTGAAGTTTTTTCAGGGGGGAGCGGCGAGCAGTACTTC; CDR3aa: CSVEVFSGGSGEQYF
j_gene: TRBJ2-3; v_gene: TRBV10-3; abundance: few; d_gene: TRBD2; CDR3nt: TGTGCCATCAGTGAGCCCGGACTAGCGGGGACCACAGATACGCAGTATTTT; CDR3aa: CAISEPGLAGTTDTQYF
j_gene: TRBJ2-1; v_gene: TRBV27; abundance: NA; d_gene: NA; CDR3nt: TGTGCCAGCAGTCTATCCGGTGGTACCAGGTCGTGGAATGAGCAGTTCTTC; CDR3aa: CASSLSGGTRSWNEQFF
j_gene: TRBJ1-1; v_gene: TRBV28; abundance: once; d_gene: NA; CDR3nt: TGTGCCAGCAGGTCGGGAGGCAGGAACACTGAAGCTTTCTTT; CDR3aa: CASRSGGRNTEAFF
j_gene: TRBJ1-1; v_gene: TRBV30; abundance: NA; d_gene: NA; CDR3nt: TGTGCCTGGAGTGTAAGGGGGTTCACTGAAGCTTTCTTT; CDR3aa: CAWSVRGFTEAFF
j_gene: TRBJ1-2; v_gene: TRBV4-3; abundance: NA; d_gene: NA; CDR3nt: TGCGCCAGCAGTTACACGGGGGGATTTGACTATGGCTACACCTTC; CDR3aa: CASSYTGGFDYGYTF
j_gene: TRBJ1-2; v_gene: TRBV10-3; abundance: NA; d_gene: NA; CDR3nt: TGTGCCATCAGTGAAGGGGGGGCAGGCTATGGCTACACCTTC; CDR3aa: CAISEGGAGYGYTF
j_gene: TRBJ2-3; v_gene: TRBV30; abundance: NA; d_gene: TRBD2; CDR3nt: TGTGCCTGGAGTCGAACGGGGGGGGCGAGAACAGATACGCAGTATTTT; CDR3aa: CAWSRTGGARTDTQYF
j_gene: TRBJ2-7; v_gene: TRBV28; abundance: NA; d_gene: TRBD1; CDR3nt: TGTGCCAGCAGCGCCGAGGACAGGGGTTACGAGCAGTACTTC; CDR3aa: CASSAEDRGYEQYF
j_gene: TRBJ2-5; v_gene: TRBV5-1; abundance: once; d_gene: TRBD2; CDR3nt: TGCGCCAGCAGCCCTGTAGCGGGAGCCCAAGAGACCCAGTACTTC; CDR3aa: CASSPVAGAQETQYF
j_gene: TRBJ2-7; v_gene: TRBV6-5; abundance: NA; d_gene: NA; CDR3nt: TGTGCCAGCAGTCGAGAGGCCTGGTCGCGGGAGCAGTACTTC; CDR3aa: CASSREAWSREQYF
j_gene: TRBJ2-1; v_gene: TRBV2; abundance: NA; d_gene: TRBD2; CDR3nt: TGTGCCAGCAGTGAAGGACTAGCGGCCCTACGAGGTGAGCAGTTCTTC; CDR3aa: CASSEGLAALRGEQFF
j_gene: TRBJ1-2; v_gene: TRBV18; abundance: NA; d_gene: TRBD1; CDR3nt: TGTGCCAGCTCACCAGAGGGACAGTATGGCTACACCTTC; CDR3aa: CASSPEGQYGYTF
j_gene: TRBJ2-3; v_gene: TRBV11-2; abundance: NA; d_gene: NA; CDR3nt: TGTGCCAGCAGCAGGACTTTGGGCACAGATACGCAGTATTTT; CDR3aa: CASSRTLGTDTQYF
j_gene: TRBJ2-7; v_gene: TRBV14; abundance: once; d_gene: TRBD2; CDR3nt: TGTGCCAGCAGCCGAAGTCCTAGCGGATTTTACGAGCAGTACTTC; CDR3aa: CASSRSPSGFYEQYF
j_gene: TRBJ2-3; v_gene: TRBV5-5; abundance: NA; d_gene: NA; CDR3nt: TGTGCCAGCAGCTTGGCAGGCCCTAGCACAGATACGCAGTATTTT; CDR3aa: CASSLAGPSTDTQYF
j_gene: TRBJ1-6; v_gene: TRBV19; abundance: NA; d_gene: NA; CDR3nt: TGTGCCAGTAGTATAACCCCCGGGAGCCCAAATTCACCCCTCCACTTT; CDR3aa: CASSITPGSPNSPLHF
j_gene: TRBJ1-5; v_gene: TRBV4-3; abundance: NA; d_gene: NA; CDR3nt: TGCGCCAGCAGTCACGGCGCAGGGGCCGGACAGCCCCAGCATTTT; CDR3aa: CASSHGAGAGQPQHF
j_gene: TRBJ1-2; v_gene: TRBV5-4; abundance: NA; d_gene: NA; CDR3nt: TGTGCCAGCAGTTTACAATTCAACAGGAGAGGTGACTATGGCTACACCTTC; CDR3aa: CASSLQFNRRGDYGYTF
j_gene: TRBJ2-4; v_gene: TRBV23-1; abundance: NA; d_gene: TRBD2; CDR3nt: TGCGCCAGCAGTCTGAATTCTAGCGGGGGTGACGGTCGAAACATTCAGTACTTC; CDR3aa: CASSLNSSGGDGRNIQYF
j_gene: TRBJ2-5; v_gene: TRBV18; abundance: NA; d_gene: TRBD2; CDR3nt: TGTGCCAGCTCACCACAAATGGCGGGAGTTCAAGAGACCCAGTACTTC; CDR3aa: CASSPQMAGVQETQYF
j_gene: TRBJ2-1; v_gene: TRBV5-1; abundance: NA; d_gene: NA; CDR3nt: TGCGCCAGCAGCTTGGGGGCTCAGAACAATGAGCAGTTCTTC; CDR3aa: CASSLGAQNNEQFF
j_gene: TRBJ1-4; v_gene: TRBV5-1; abundance: NA; d_gene: NA; CDR3nt: TGCGCCAGCAGCTTGCGGTCGAATAATGAAAAACTGTTTTTT; CDR3aa: CASSLRSNNEKLFF
j_gene: TRBJ2-5; v_gene: TRBV6-7; abundance: NA; d_gene: TRBD2; CDR3nt: TGTGCCAGCAGTTACTGTACTAGCGGGGGGAAGAATAGGGAGACCCAGTACTTC; CDR3aa: CASSYCTSGGKNRETQYF
j_gene: TRBJ1-1; v_gene: TRBV6-2/TRBV6-3; abundance: NA; d_gene: NA; CDR3nt: TGTGCCAGCAGTCGAACAGGGCGTAACACTGAAGCTTTCTTT; CDR3aa: CASSRTGRNTEAFF
j_gene: TRBJ2-2; v_gene: TRBV7-7; abundance: few; d_gene: NA; CDR3nt: TGTGCTAGCAGCTTTTATGGGCAGGGGAGAGCCGGGGAGCTGTTTTTT; CDR3aa: CASSFYGQGRAGELFF
j_gene: TRBJ2-3; v_gene: TRBV7-2; abundance: NA; d_gene: TRBD2; CDR3nt: TGTGCCAGCAGCTTAGGGTTCGGTCTAGCGGGGGTTAATACGCAGTATTTT; CDR3aa: CASSLGFGLAGVNTQYF
j_gene: TRBJ1-2; v_gene: TRBV25-1; abundance: NA; d_gene: NA; CDR3nt: TGTGCCAGCAGTGAATTTGGGGGCGGCTATGGCTACACCTTC; CDR3aa: CASSEFGGGYGYTF
j_gene: TRBJ2-1; v_gene: TRBV6-5; abundance: NA; d_gene: NA; CDR3nt: TGTGCCAGCAGTTACGGGGAGAAGGGTGAGCAGTTCTTC; CDR3aa: CASSYGEKGEQFF
j_gene: TRBJ2-7; v_gene: TRBV28; abundance: NA; d_gene: NA; CDR3nt: TGTGCCGGGGGGAGCTCCTACGAGCAGTACTTC; CDR3aa: CAGGSSYEQYF
j_gene: TRBJ1-5; v_gene: TRBV6-6; abundance: NA; d_gene: NA; CDR3nt: TGTGCCAGCAGGCCCCGGGGTGTCCATAGCAATCAGCCCCAGCATTTT; CDR3aa: CASRPRGVHSNQPQHF
j_gene: TRBJ1-1; v_gene: TRBV11-3; abundance: NA; d_gene: NA; CDR3nt: TGTGCCAGCAGCTCCACTGAGGGGAACACTGAAGCTTTCTTT; CDR3aa: CASSSTEGNTEAFF
j_gene: TRBJ2-7; v_gene: TRBV5-1; abundance: once; d_gene: TRBD2; CDR3nt: TGCGCCAGCAGCCTGGAGCCAGCGGGAGAATACGAGCAGTACTTC; CDR3aa: CASSLEPAGEYEQYF
j_gene: TRBJ2-3; v_gene: TRBV24-1; abundance: NA; d_gene: TRBD2; CDR3nt: TGTGCCACCAGTGATCCAGCGGGGGGTGAGCTTAATCCCACAGATACGCAGTATTTT; CDR3aa: CATSDPAGGELNPTDTQYF
j_gene: TRBJ2-1; v_gene: TRBV5-4; abundance: NA; d_gene: TRBD2; CDR3nt: TGTGCCAGCAGGAGAAGCGGGGGGACCTACAATGAGCAGTTCTTC; CDR3aa: CASRRSGGTYNEQFF
j_gene: TRBJ1-3; v_gene: TRBV18; abundance: NA; d_gene: NA; CDR3nt: TGTGCCAGCTCACCCGGGGACTTCTCTGGAAACACCATATATTTT; CDR3aa: CASSPGDFSGNTIYF
j_gene: TRBJ2-7; v_gene: TRBV3-1/TRBV3-2; abundance: NA; d_gene: TRBD2; CDR3nt: TGTGCCAGCAGCCAAGGATTAGCGGGGGACTTGCAGTACTTC; CDR3aa: CASSQGLAGDLQYF
j_gene: TRBJ1-2; v_gene: TRBV6-5; abundance: few; d_gene: TRBD1; CDR3nt: TGTGCCAGCAGTTCTCTTTTTTGGACAGGGAGCTATGGCTACACCTTC; CDR3aa: CASSSLFWTGSYGYTF
j_gene: TRBJ2-3; v_gene: TRBV11-3; abundance: NA; d_gene: TRBD2; CDR3nt: TGTGCCAGCAGCCTTCGGGGGGCAGATACGCAGTATTTT; CDR3aa: CASSLRGADTQYF
j_gene: TRBJ1-5; v_gene: TRBV2; abundance: NA; d_gene: NA; CDR3nt: TGTGCCAGCAGGGACGGACAGCCTAATCAGCCCCAGCATTTT; CDR3aa: CASRDGQPNQPQHF
j_gene: TRBJ2-7; v_gene: TRBV5-1; abundance: NA; d_gene: TRBD2; CDR3nt: TGCGCCAGCAGCTATCTCGGGGGGGAATACGAGCAGTACTTC; CDR3aa: CASSYLGGEYEQYF
j_gene: TRBJ2-1; v_gene: TRBV18; abundance: NA; d_gene: NA; CDR3nt: TGTGCCAGCTCACCAAGTAGGGGTGAGCAGTTCTTC; CDR3aa: CASSPSRGEQFF
j_gene: TRBJ2-1; v_gene: TRBV5-4; abundance: NA; d_gene: NA; CDR3nt: TGTGCCAGCAGCTTGGCCCCGGGAATAGTCGATGAGCAGTTCTTC; CDR3aa: CASSLAPGIVDEQFF
j_gene: TRBJ2-3; v_gene: TRBV5-5; abundance: NA; d_gene: NA; CDR3nt: TGTGCCAGCAGCTTGAGACAGGGCACAGATACGCAGTATTTT; CDR3aa: CASSLRQGTDTQYF
j_gene: TRBJ2-1; v_gene: TRBV7-3; abundance: NA; d_gene: TRBD2; CDR3nt: TGTGCCAGCAGCACCACTAGCGGGACTTACAATGAGCAGTTCTTC; CDR3aa: CASSTTSGTYNEQFF
j_gene: TRBJ1-1; v_gene: TRBV2; abundance: NA; d_gene: NA; CDR3nt: TGTGCCAGCAGCTCCAGAGGGGGTAGCACTGAAGCTTTCTTT; CDR3aa: CASSSRGGSTEAFF
j_gene: TRBJ1-2; v_gene: TRBV28; abundance: NA; d_gene: TRBD1; CDR3nt: TGTGCCAGCAGGGCCTCGGACAGGCCGGATGGCTACACCTTC; CDR3aa: CASRASDRPDGYTF
j_gene: TRBJ1-5; v_gene: TRBV3-1/TRBV3-2; abundance: NA; d_gene: NA; CDR3nt: TGTGCCAGCAGCCAAGTACCGGGAAATCTTCAGCCCCAGCATTTT; CDR3aa: CASSQVPGNLQPQHF
j_gene: TRBJ2-7; v_gene: TRBV9; abundance: NA; d_gene: NA; CDR3nt: TGTGCCAGCAGCGTGGTTGATCGGAGGCTCACCGTATTTAGCTCCTACGAGCAGTACTTC; CDR3aa: CASSVVDRRLTVFSSYEQYF
j_gene: TRBJ2-5; v_gene: TRBV15; abundance: NA; d_gene: TRBD2; CDR3nt: TGTGCCACCAGCGAGCGGGGGGCGCGTGAGACCCAGTACTTC; CDR3aa: CATSERGARETQYF